What follows are 32 T cell receptor beta chains derived from one specimen sequenced in a study of persistence of HIV-infected CD4 T cells. The stimulus was lysate of CMV-infected fibroblasts, about 11 ug/mL. Sorted nonresponding memory CD4+ T cells were CD40L-negative, CD69-negative, CD45RO-high. The immunoSEQ assay was version 4, run in survey mode. Here immunoSEQ multiplex PCR was the method, and the copy in TCRdb shows in-frame clones only, minus some. The repertoire consists of tens of thousands of clones, with roughly four fifths occurring once and the leading ten covering more than 0.85%. Their cognate antigens are unknown. The specimen comprised CD4+ T cells sorted from PBMCs after roughly 18-hour stimulation, sampled from a patient who received antiretroviral therapy. These receptors came from an adult man with HIV who was CMV-seropositive.

The chain recombines TRBV28 with TRBJ1-5, with no clear D. The germline V and J ends were trimmed by 5 bases and 9 bases, with 20 bases remaining between them. CDR1 is MDHEN and CDR2 is SYDVKM in the germline V gene. The CDR3 spans 15 residues. For the CDR3, the DNA is TGTGCCAGCAGTGCCAGAGGACTCAGTGGTTCGCCCCAGCATTTT. This sequence encodes CASSARGLSGSPQHF.

This chain connects TRBV28 to TRBJ1-3, with a tentative D call TRBD1 (5 bases). V dropped 6 bases and J dropped 3 bases, with 12 bases sitting between them. CDR3 length: 14 amino acids. Germline CDR1 is MDHEN and CDR2 is SYDVKM. The CDR3 here is CASRTGTYGNTIYF. The CDR3 DNA reads TGTGCCAGCAGGACGGGGACCTATGGAAACACCATATATTTT.

This clone was counted between two and nine times. The CDR3 sequence is CASSRDRGDEGYTF. For the CDR3, the DNA is TGTGCCAGCAGCCGTGACAGGGGAGACGAGGGCTACACCTTC. The chain carries TRBV7-9 and TRBJ1-2, with TRBD1 matching 8 bases. J was trimmed by 8 bases and V by 5 bases; bases with no gene match: 10. The CDR3 is 14 residues long. Germline CDR1 and CDR2: SEHNR and FQNEAQ (reference sequence).

This chain links TRBV18 with TRBJ1-6; D may be TRBD1 (5 bases). The V gene lost 3 bases and the J gene lost 3 bases, with 9 bases spanning the gap. The length of the CDR3 is 15 residues. Germline CDR1 and CDR2: KGHSH and LQKENI. The CDR3 nucleotides are TGTGCCAGCTCACCTCCCGGGGGCTATAATTCACCCCTCCACTTT. Translation gives CASSPPGGYNSPLHF.

The gene calls are TRBV28 and TRBJ1-1, with no clear D. The length of the CDR3 is 13 residues. The germline CDR1 and CDR2 sequences are MDHEN and SYDVKM. V dropped 6 bases and J dropped 4 bases, with 12 bases sitting between them. In DNA form, the CDR3 reads TGTGCCAGCAGCGCCCCCGGACGCACTGAAGCTTTCTTT. Translated: CASSAPGRTEAFF.

The V call is TRBV9, the J call TRBJ1-2, with TRBD1 matching over 9 bases. After removal of 0 bases from V and 8 bases from J, the junction contained 11 bases not matched to a gene. This CDR3 is built from 16 residues. CDR1 SGDLS and CDR2 YYNGEE come from the germline V gene. CDR3 amino acids: CASSVEGRDRAVGYTF. CDR3 nucleotide sequence: TGTGCCAGCAGCGTAGAGGGCCGGGACAGGGCTGTCGGCTACACCTTC.

This clone was seen more than once but under ten times. In DNA, the CDR3 is TGTGCCAGCAGCTTGGTGCCGAACACTGAAGCTTTCTTT. This sequence encodes CASSLVPNTEAFF. The chain has TRBV5-4 and TRBJ1-1; D call uncertain. Germline assignment: CDR1 SGHNT and CDR2 YYREEE (reference sequence). This CDR3 is built from 13 residues. Trimming left V 0 bases short and J 1 base short, with 4 bases between.

This sequence joins TRBV30 and TRBJ2-2, with 8 positions matching TRBD1. The CDR3 loop spans 14 amino acids. V trimming: 7 bases; J trimming: 4 bases; junction bases outside the gene matches: 8. Germline V gene sequence: CDR1 GTSNPN, CDR2 SVGIG (reference sequence). The DNA of the CDR3 is TGTGCCTCGAGCTTGACAGGGGTCACCGGGGAGCTGTTTTTT. Translated, it gives CASSLTGVTGELFF.

This rearrangement joins TRBV7-9 to TRBJ1-2, with D unresolved. The germline V gene has CDR1 SEHNR and CDR2 FQNEAQ (reference sequence). Trimming stripped 1 base from V and 1 base from J, with 13 bases between. The CDR3 consists of 16 residues. DNA of the CDR3: TGTGCCAGCAGCTTAGTTAGTGGCCGCGGTAACTATGGCTACACCTTC. It translates to CASSLVSGRGNYGYTF.

This rearrangement joins TRBV5-1 to TRBJ1-1; tentative D call: TRBD1 (6 bases). V dropped 5 bases and J dropped 4 bases, with 12 bases sitting between them. Germline V gives CDR1 SGHRS, CDR2 YFSETQ. CDR3 length: 13 residues. The CDR3 is CASRSGTPTEAFF. The CDR3 bases are TGCGCCAGCAGATCCGGGACACCCACTGAAGCTTTCTTT.

This clone appeared a few times. The CDR3 DNA sequence: TGTGCCAGCACAAGATTCGGGGTAATGTTCACTGAAGCTTTCTTT. Amino acid sequence: CASTRFGVMFTEAFF. The chain links TRBV6-7 to TRBJ1-1, with D unresolved. TRBV6-7 is identified as an open reading frame with a role that is uncertain. This CDR3 is 15 amino acids long. V was cut by 7 bases and J by 4 bases, with 19 bases left in between.

The CDR3 is CASSPTRVFTDTQYF. The CDR3 region has the DNA TGTGCCAGCAGCCCAACCAGAGTATTCACAGATACGCAGTATTTT. The rearrangement uses TRBV5-6 and TRBJ2-3; unclear D gene. This CDR3 contains 15 residues. CDR1 SGHDT and CDR2 YYEEEE come from the germline V gene. The germline V and J ends were trimmed by 4 bases and 2 bases, with 14 bases remaining between them.

V and J are TRBV6-1 and TRBJ2-7; D is perhaps TRBD1 (6 bases). Trimming took off 2 bases at V and 2 bases at J, with 13 bases between the two ends. CDR1 MNHNS and CDR2 SASEGT come from the germline V gene. CDR3 length equals 15 residues. CDR3 coding DNA: TGTGCCAGCAGTGAAAAGGGGGTAGGACCCTACGAGCAGTACTTC. This sequence encodes CASSEKGVGPYEQYF.

The chain combines TRBV7-9 with TRBJ2-7; D gene uncertain. This CDR3 is 15 amino acids long. The ends were cut back, 1 base at V and 4 bases at J, with 14 bases in the middle. Germline CDR1 is SEHNR and CDR2 is FQNEAQ (reference sequence). The CDR3 DNA reads as TGTGCCAGCAGCTTAGAGAGTAGGATTGGGTACGAGCAGTACTTC. It encodes CASSLESRIGYEQYF.

This rearrangement joins TRBV5-1 to TRBJ1-1; perhaps TRBD1 as D (5 bases). Looked up from germline, CDR1 is SGHRS and CDR2 is YFSETQ. The V end was cut by 5 bases, the J end by 1 base, with 12 bases between. The CDR3 spans 14 residues. Here the CDR3 reads CASRVGTANTEAFF. The DNA of the CDR3 is TGCGCCAGCAGGGTAGGGACGGCGAACACTGAAGCTTTCTTT. The variable domain in full, completed from reference TRBV5-1 and TRBJ1-1, reads KAGVTQTPRYLIKTRGQQVTLSCSPISGHRSVSWYQQTPGQGLQFLFEYFSETQRNKGNFPGRFSGRQFSNSRSEMNVSTLELGDSALYLCASRVGTANTEAFFGQGTRLTVV.

This chain uses TRBV19 with TRBJ1-2; D is ambiguous. Germline V lookup: CDR1 LNHDA, CDR2 SQIVND (reference sequence). Trimming took off 2 bases at V and 2 bases at J, with 12 bases between the two ends. The CDR3 loop spans 15 amino acids. The CDR3, as DNA: TGTGCCAGTAGTATACGGAGAGGGAACAACTATGGCTACACCTTC. Translated, it gives CASSIRRGNNYGYTF.

The chain has TRBV7-9 and TRBJ1-1, with a tentative D call TRBD1 (5 bases). Germline V gives CDR1 SEHNR, CDR2 FQNEAQ (reference sequence). V was clipped by 6 bases and J by 5 bases, with 10 bases between them. This CDR3 has 12 residues. CDR3 DNA: TGTGCCAGCAGTGAGGGGTGGACTGAAGCTTTCTTT. This encodes CASSEGWTEAFF.

This clone has a single count. The gene calls are TRBV19 and TRBJ2-6, with a weak D call TRBD1 (6 bases). V gave up 4 bases and J gave up 2 bases, with 21 bases separating them. CDR3 length: 19 amino acids. In germline, CDR1 is LNHDA, CDR2 SQIVND (reference sequence). In DNA form, the CDR3 reads TGTGCCAGTAGTAGCTACCGGGACACAAATTCCCCTGGGGCCAACGTCCTGACTTTC. Translating gives CASSSYRDTNSPGANVLTF. The entire variable domain, with the rest obtained from reference TRBV19 and TRBJ2-6, is as follows: DGGITQSPKYLFRKEGQNVTLSCEQNLNHDAMYWYRQDPGQGLRLIYYSQIVNDFQKGDIAEGYSVSREKKESFPLTVTSAQKNPTAFYLCASSSYRDTNSPGANVLTFGAGSRLTVL.

This clone was seen a handful of times. This chain links TRBV5-1 with TRBJ2-7, with D unresolved. Trimming took off 0 bases at V and 5 bases at J, with 6 bases between the two ends. The CDR3 consists of 12 residues. CDR1 and CDR2 from the germline V gene are SGHRS and YFSETQ. The CDR3 loop reads CASSLDGDEQYF. The DNA of the CDR3 is TGCGCCAGCAGCTTGGACGGAGACGAGCAGTACTTC.

This clone was counted between two and nine times. The gene calls are TRBV14 and TRBJ1-2; unclear D gene. Per the germline V gene, CDR1 is SGHDN and CDR2 is FVKESK. The CDR3 has 14 amino acids. The germline V and J ends were trimmed by 0 bases and 4 bases, with 9 bases remaining between them. The chain's CDR3 is CASSQETWIYGYTF. In DNA, the CDR3 is TGTGCCAGCAGCCAAGAAACCTGGATCTATGGCTACACCTTC.

The chain joins TRBV4-3 to TRBJ2-3; D is possibly TRBD2 (5 bases). The CDR3 runs 17 residues. Between the trimmed V and J ends, which lost 0 bases and 6 bases, there was a span of 19 bases. Per germline, CDR1 LGHNA and CDR2 YSLEER. Written as DNA, the CDR3 is TGCGCCAGCAGCCAAGACGTGGTGGGAGCTGCTTTCGATACGCAGTATTTT. It specifies CASSQDVVGAAFDTQYF.

This chain joins TRBV5-6 and TRBJ2-1, with unresolved D. This CDR3 has 13 residues. Germline values: CDR1 SGHDT, CDR2 YYEEEE. V lost 3 bases and J 4 bases, leaving 8 bases between the germline ends. The CDR3 DNA is TGTGCCAGCAGCTCGGTCGGGTACAATGAGCAGTTCTTC. Translated: CASSSVGYNEQFF. The variable domain in full, with the rest retrieved from reference TRBV5-6 and TRBJ2-1, is DAGVTQSPTHLIKTRGQQVTLRCSPKSGHDTVSWYQQALGQGPQFIFQYYEEEERQRGNFPDRFSGHQFPNYSSELNVNALLLGDSALYLCASSSVGYNEQFFGPGTRLTVL.

In this sample, this clone turned up once. The V and J genes are TRBV5-6 and TRBJ1-1, with TRBD1 matching over 9 bases. The CDR3 extends over 15 amino acids. V lost 1 base and J lost 4; bases outside the gene matches: 5. Germline CDR1 reads SGHDT; CDR2 reads YYEEEE. As DNA, the CDR3 is TGTGCCAGCAGCTTGACAGGGGGCTCTTTCACTGAAGCTTTCTTT. The encoded protein is CASSLTGGSFTEAFF.

V gene TRBV7-2 combines with J gene TRBJ2-7; maybe TRBD1 (6 bases). CDR3 size: 14 residues. CDR1 SGHTA and CDR2 FQGNSA come from the germline V gene. The V end was cut by 5 bases, the J end by 4 bases, with 15 bases between. In DNA, the CDR3 is TGTGCCAGCAGCGCAGGGGTTCTTATGTACGAGCAGTACTTC. It encodes CASSAGVLMYEQYF.

The chain links TRBV6-2 or TRBV6-3 to TRBJ2-2; 9 bases are shared with TRBD1. Per the germline V gene, CDR1 is MNHEY and CDR2 is SVGEGT. This CDR3 comprises 19 residues. V lost 0 bases and J lost 5; bases outside the gene matches: 13. This CDR3 is CASSYSFSSRTGATGELFF. The CDR3 DNA follows: TGTGCCAGCAGTTACTCATTTTCGTCCCGGACAGGGGCGACCGGGGAGCTGTTTTTT.

The chain carries TRBV7-9 and TRBJ1-2; 10 bases align to TRBD1. V shed 6 bases, J shed 0 bases, and the junction held 7 bases outside the gene matches. Germline CDR1 SEHNR, CDR2 FQNEAQ (reference sequence). The CDR3 contains 16 residues. CDR3 in amino acids: CASSPGDRGSNYGYTF. The DNA of the CDR3 is TGTGCCAGCAGTCCAGGGGACAGGGGATCTAACTATGGCTACACCTTC.

The chain uses TRBV3-1 (or the pseudogene TRBV3-2) and TRBJ1-2; D is uncertain. Germline assignment: CDR1 LGHDT and CDR2 YNNKEL (reference sequence). V lost 1 base, J lost 8 bases, and 11 bases lay in between. CDR3 length: 13 amino acids. The CDR3 nucleotides read TGTGCCAGCAGCCAAGGGACGGTCCGGGGCTACACCTTC. This codes for CASSQGTVRGYTF.

The rearrangement uses TRBV6-2 or TRBV6-3 and TRBJ2-1; D is uncertain. In germline, CDR1 is MNHEY, CDR2 SVGEGT. CDR3 length: 14 residues. Trimming pared 6 bases from V and 12 bases from J, leaving 21 bases between. The CDR3 nucleotides read TGTGCCAGCAGCCCTTTATTGATGGCTGGTAGGCAGTTCTTC. As protein: CASSPLLMAGRQFF.

This chain uses TRBV6-1 with TRBJ1-5, with D maybe TRBD1 (5 bases). Germline V gene sequence: CDR1 MNHNS, CDR2 SASEGT. This CDR3 region has 13 residues. V was trimmed by 6 bases and J by 0 bases, leaving 6 bases between them. CDR3 residues: CASSGHSNQPQHF. The CDR3 DNA reads TGTGCCAGCAGCGGACATAGCAATCAGCCCCAGCATTTT.

The rearrangement uses TRBV5-5 and TRBJ2-7, with D possibly being TRBD1 or TRBD2 (7 bases each). V was pared by 2 bases and J by 3 bases, with 12 bases between. Germline values: CDR1 SGHKS, CDR2 YYEKEE (reference sequence). The CDR3 is 14 residues long. CDR3 DNA: TGTGCCAGCAGCTTAGGCAGGGGGGGCTACGAGCAGTACTTC. As protein: CASSLGRGGYEQYF. The variable domain in full, with the rest retrieved from reference TRBV5-5 and TRBJ2-7, is DAGVTQSPTHLIKTRGQQVTLRCSPISGHKSVSWYQQVLGQGPQFIFQYYEKEERGRGNFPDRFSARQFPNYSSELNVNALLLGDSALYLCASSLGRGGYEQYFGPGTRLTVT.

The chain combines TRBV5-5 with TRBJ2-5, with 15 bases aligning to TRBD2. Losses at the gene ends were 0 bases for V and 4 bases for J; bases not matched to a gene: 7. This CDR3 spans 18 amino acids. Germline CDR1 SGHKS, CDR2 YYEKEE (reference sequence). In DNA form, the CDR3 reads TGTGCCAGCAGCTTGGGAGGACTAGCGGGGGGGCCTAGAGAGACCCAGTACTTC. This codes for CASSLGGLAGGPRETQYF.

V gene TRBV4-3 combines with J gene TRBJ1-3, with no clear D. V shed 1 base and J shed 2 bases, with 18 bases lying between them. Germline loops: CDR1 LGHNA, CDR2 YSLEER. The CDR3 consists of 18 residues. This CDR3 is CASSQVLGRLPPGNTIYF. The CDR3 DNA reads TGCGCCAGCAGCCAAGTCCTGGGCCGACTCCCCCCTGGAAACACCATATATTTT.